This TCR beta chain was sequenced for a study of shared clonotypes between healthy human individuals (TCRdb year 2020). Study-level background: The cohort included three men and a couple of women between 18 and 49 years of age. For each donor, CD4 naive and CD4 memory were each given three plates, CD8 naive was given two plates, and CD8 memory was given one plate. To estimate repertoire size and how much clonotype sharing occurs between individuals, the study deeply sequenced the blood TCR repertoires of several healthy adults. To increase sequencing depth and limit assay-specific biases, TCR repertoire library preparation and sequencing were carried out by different laboratories using diverse techniques. Leukapheresis yielded between about 0.8 and 8.9 billion PBMCs per donor.

General findings and caveats noted by the study authors: Only blood was sampled, and tissue TCR repertoires likely differ from those in blood. Pairwise subsampling indicated that sequencing depth was expected to affect the degree of clonotype sharing among donors. Even with the large sequencing depth, rarefaction of the sorted-subset datasets indicated that sequencing was incomplete. Compared with non-shared clonotypes, the clonotypes found in all four sorted-subset donors had higher generation probabilities. The genetic and exposure-history diversity represented was limited by the small number of donors. When a few donors were compared, the shared fraction of clonotypes was 5% to 6.5% for naive CD4, roughly 3.4% for naive CD8, roughly 2.3% for memory CD4, and 0.4% for memory CD8. Naive subsets generally had larger estimated clonotype richness than memory subsets did.

As concerns this clone: The antigen this receptor binds is unknown. No per-base quality is available; no much larger clone lies one base away.

CD8 naive samples were CD45RO-negative cells positively selected for CCR7, giving a CD45RA+CCR7+ population that excluded TemRA cells. Healthy HIV-negative adults with no recently reported acute infections or vaccinations were included as donors. Only Caucasian adults living in Nashville, Tennessee, USA were represented among the donors. Blood was obtained by leukapheresis, after which PBMCs were separated by Ficoll-Histopaque density gradient centrifugation and cryopreserved in liquid nitrogen vapor phase. Analytical flow cytometry was used to check the purity and quantity of each magnetically sorted T cell population. From each sorted fraction, genomic DNA was isolated and quantified by UV absorbance on a Nanodrop 2000c. Using the deep immunoSEQ assay, TCR CDR3 regions were amplified from genomic DNA by multiplex PCR. Genomic DNA extracted from each cell subset was distributed evenly over all wells of several immunoSEQ 96-well plates, and each plate served as one replicate. For sorted subsets, roughly 200 ng of genomic DNA, equivalent to about 30,000 T cell genomes, went into each replicate PCR. The purified libraries were quantified using a Qubit 3.0 fluorometer, sized with a Bioanalyzer 2100, and then quantified again using the KAPA Library Quantification kit. A separate single-read 150-cycle Illumina NextSeq 550 flow cell was used to sequence each immunoSEQ 96-well plate. On the authors' methods: Because only junctional sequences without quality scores were contained in the immunoSEQ output, filtering matching that applied to full-length reads could not be performed. Sequences were annotated with PyIR, a Python wrapper for IgBLAST v1.9, and V/J genes and CDR3 were assigned using IMGT germline references. Reads were filtered out if the reads had weak V/J assignments (E-value above 1e-6), no CDR3, stop codons, out-of-frame junctions, or ambiguous translated residues. A V3J clonotype was defined by an identical inferred V gene, J gene, and CDR3 amino acid sequence. Percentage overlap between repertoires was calculated by dividing the number of shared unique clonotypes by the size of the smaller repertoire. Richness of each repertoire was evaluated using RTK rarefaction, the Chao1 estimator, and Recon v2.1 estimates of unobserved clonotypes. OLGA was used to compute generation probabilities for all TCRbeta clonotypes that the gDNA method yielded from a handful of donors. Here the immuneACCESS table is served through TCRdb, limited to in-frame sequences with V and J called. Missing clones are a known gap in these copies; in checked studies unresolved V genes cover under half, and the rest lacks a known reason. V, J and clone size are taken as reported in that table, and D and trimming were inferred from the DNA itself. The sample contains about 2.2 million clones, 93% of them found a single time. The ten largest clones capture roughly 1.8% of the sample.

Sequenced: naive CD8+ T cells from PBMCs. This sample's cell subset or site label indicates: CD45RA+CCR7+. The clonotype originates from a man aged 18-30 years in good health. Some clones in this sample may be carry-over from other donors' samples.

The CDR3 here reads CASSVGDRAAKLFF. The DNA is TGTGCCAGCAGCGTGGGGGACAGGGCGGCGAAATTGTTTTTT. The chain is assembled from TRBV9 and TRBJ1-4, with TRBD1 matching 9 junction bases. Ends trimmed: V by 2 bases, J by 15 bases; bases unmatched to a gene: 11. The germline V gene supplies CDR1 SGDLS and CDR2 YYNGEE. Its CDR3 holds 14 amino acids, cysteine through phenylalanine. The CDR3 DNA has 42 bases and is translated from base 1.